The 28 T cell receptor beta chains below all came from one sample that was sequenced in a study of shared clonotypes between healthy human individuals. Repertoires were generated with immunoSEQ multiplex PCR, while TCRdb's copy carries only in-frame clones and drops some. Counted here are over a million clones, roughly 96% occurring once; the ten biggest clones make up approximately 1%. Sequencing used naive CD4+ T cells sorted from blood. Subset specified: CD45RA+ positively selected. These receptors were taken from a young man in good health.

This rearrangement joins TRBV18 to TRBJ2-7; 9 bases match TRBD2. The V gene's germline CDR1 is KGHSH and CDR2 LQKENI. The CDR3 covers 17 residues. The junction had 11 bases not matched to a gene; V was cut back by 5 bases and J by 0 bases. The CDR3 DNA reads TGTGCCAGCTCATTCCGGGAGCTAGCGGGACACTCCTACGAGCAGTACTTC. This sequence encodes CASSFRELAGHSYEQYF.

This chain uses TRBV30 with TRBJ1-5, with 8 bases aligning to TRBD1. Germline CDR1 GTSNPN, CDR2 SVGIG (reference sequence). There are 13 residues in the CDR3. Unmatched junction bases numbered 5, after V lost 4 bases and J lost 6 bases. This CDR3 is CAWNQGAVQPQHF. The CDR3 coding sequence is TGTGCCTGGAATCAGGGGGCTGTTCAGCCCCAGCATTTT.

The rearrangement joins TRBV9 to TRBJ1-2, with TRBD1 matching over 8 bases. This CDR3 contains 15 residues. Losses at the gene ends were 0 bases for V and 1 base for J; bases not matched to a gene: 2. Per the germline V gene, CDR1 is SGDLS and CDR2 is YYNGEE. CDR3 DNA sequence: TGTGCCAGCAGCGTAGCGGACAGGGATAACTATGGCTACACCTTC. Its translation: CASSVADRDNYGYTF.

The rearrangement joins TRBV27 to TRBJ2-7, with 8 positions matching TRBD1. CDR1 is MNHEY and CDR2 is SMNVEV in the germline V gene (reference sequence). The junction had 14 bases not matched to a gene; V was cut back by 5 bases and J by 5 bases. This CDR3 is 16 amino acids long. CDR3 coding DNA: TGTGCCAGCAGTCCGATGAGGCCAGGACAGGGTCACGAGCAGTACTTC. Protein sequence: CASSPMRPGQGHEQYF.

In its sample, this clone was seen once. J is TRBJ1-4 and V is TRBV6-9; no reliable D call. The CDR3 has 15 amino acids. The V gene's germline CDR1 is MNHGY and CDR2 SVAAGI. Trimming left V 2 bases short and J 0 bases short, with 7 bases between. As DNA, the CDR3 is TGTGCCAGCAGTTATATGAAGGCAACTAATGAAAAACTGTTTTTT. Amino acids: CASSYMKATNEKLFF.

This clone appeared once. The chain carries TRBV7-2 and TRBJ1-5; TRBD1 matches 7 bases. The CDR3 has 15 residues. The germline V gene has CDR1 SGHTA and CDR2 FQGNSA. With 5 bases clipped from V and 5 bases from J, the junction kept 9 bases outside the gene matches. The CDR3 sequence: CASSLRDSTYQPQHF. The CDR3 bases are TGTGCCAGCAGCCTTCGGGACAGCACCTATCAGCCCCAGCATTTT.

V is TRBV18 and J is TRBJ2-7, with 10 bases lining up with TRBD1. The CDR3 extends over 15 amino acids. The V gene end was trimmed by 3 bases and the J gene end by 3 bases; junction bases not matched to a gene: 5. Per the germline V gene, CDR1 is KGHSH and CDR2 is LQKENI. The CDR3 protein is CASSPRQGAFYEQYF. CDR3 coding DNA: TGTGCCAGCTCACCTAGACAGGGGGCTTTCTACGAGCAGTACTTC.

The V and J genes are TRBV30 and TRBJ1-5; the D gene is possibly TRBD1 (6 bases). The CDR3 is made up of 15 amino acids. V was clipped by 0 bases and J by 6 bases, with 15 bases between them. Germline V gives CDR1 GTSNPN, CDR2 SVGIG (reference sequence). The CDR3 sequence: CAWSVPWGARQPQHF. The CDR3 DNA reads TGTGCCTGGAGTGTACCTTGGGGGGCGCGTCAGCCCCAGCATTTT. The full variable domain, completed using reference TRBV30 and TRBJ1-5, is SQTIHQWPATLVQPVGSPLSLECTVEGTSNPNLYWYRQAAGRGLQLLFYSVGIGQISSEVPQNLSASRPQDRQFILSSKKLLLSDSGFYLCAWSVPWGARQPQHFGDGTRLSIL.

A remark on this clone: Within the sample, other DNA sequences also encode this same CDR3. The chain recombines TRBV7-9 with TRBJ2-1; the D gene could be TRBD1 or TRBD2 (5 bases each). CDR1 SEHNR and CDR2 FQNEAQ come from the germline V gene (reference sequence). This CDR3 region has 12 residues. V was clipped by 5 bases and J by 7 bases, with 9 bases between them. The CDR3 bases are TGTGCCAGCAGCCCTGGGGGTAATGAGCAGTTCTTC. Its protein product is CASSPGGNEQFF. Supplemented by reference TRBV7-9 and TRBJ2-1, the full variable domain reads DTGVSQNPRHKITKRGQNVTFRCDPISEHNRLYWYRQTLGQGPEFLTYFQNEAQLEKSRLLSDRFSAERPKGSFSTLEIQRTEQGDSAMYLCASSPGGNEQFFGPGTRLTVL.

This chain joins TRBV7-2 and TRBJ2-5, with D perhaps matching TRBD1 (5 bases). This CDR3 is built from 12 residues. The ends were cut back, 2 bases at V and 5 bases at J, with 6 bases in the middle. Germline V gene sequence: CDR1 SGHTA, CDR2 FQGNSA. DNA for the CDR3: TGTGCCAGCAGCTTACAGGGTGAGACCCAGTACTTC. As protein: CASSLQGETQYF. Based on the CDR3 plus reference TRBV7-2 and TRBJ2-5, the full variable domain is GAGVSQSPSNKVTEKGKDVELRCDPISGHTALYWYRQSLGQGLEFLIYFQGNSAPDKSGLPSDRFSAERTGGSVSTLTIQRTQQEDSAVYLCASSLQGETQYFGPGTRLLVL.

The chain joins TRBV9 to TRBJ2-1, with 7 bases matching TRBD2. This CDR3 is 15 amino acids long. Trimming removed 4 bases from V and 2 bases from J; junction bases left unmatched: 6. Germline values: CDR1 SGDLS, CDR2 YYNGEE. The CDR3 here is CASSFSGTTYNEQFF. The CDR3 nucleotides read TGTGCCAGCAGCTTCAGCGGGACCACCTACAATGAGCAGTTCTTC.

This clone appeared a single time. The sample carries other DNA sequences with the same CDR3. The J gene is TRBJ2-5, the V gene TRBV7-9; a possible D gene is TRBD1 (6 bases). The V end was cut by 6 bases, the J end by 5 bases, with 7 bases between. Germline V gene data show CDR1 as SEHNR and CDR2 as FQNEAQ (reference sequence). CDR3 length equals 11 residues. The CDR3 reads CASSQGETQYF. CDR3 nucleotides: TGTGCCAGCAGTCAGGGGGAGACCCAGTACTTC.

The rearrangement links TRBV5-4 to TRBJ1-5; no clear D. The CDR3 spans 18 residues. Germline assignment: CDR1 SGHNT and CDR2 YYREEE (reference sequence). V lost 4 bases, J lost 2 bases, and 22 bases lay in between. DNA of the CDR3: TGTGCCAGCAGCCACCGTGTGCCTCAAAGTCGGGGCAATCAGCCCCAGCATTTT. It yields the protein CASSHRVPQSRGNQPQHF.

V gene TRBV7-8 combines with J gene TRBJ1-6; D might be TRBD1 (5 bases). Germline loops: CDR1 SGHVS, CDR2 FQNEAQ. The CDR3 spans 16 residues. Trimming removed 5 bases from V and 6 bases from J, with 17 bases in between. The CDR3 DNA sequence: TGTGCCAGCAGCCAACCCCGGGGGGATCGTAATTCACCCCTCCACTTT. Its protein is CASSQPRGDRNSPLHF. Supplemented by reference TRBV7-8 and TRBJ1-6, the full variable domain reads GAGVSQSPRYKVAKRGQDVALRCDPISGHVSLFWYQQALGQGPEFLTYFQNEAQLDKSGLPSDRFFAERPEGSVSTLKIQRTQQEDSAVYLCASSQPRGDRNSPLHFGNGTRLTVT.

V gene TRBV6-6 combines with J gene TRBJ1-1; D not resolved. Deletions cut 2 bases from V and 1 base from J, with 11 bases between. CDR3 length: 15 residues. The V gene's germline CDR1 is MNHNY and CDR2 SVGAGI (reference sequence). The CDR3 loop reads CASSYEPSENTEAFF. The CDR3 DNA sequence: TGTGCCAGCAGTTACGAACCCAGTGAGAACACTGAAGCTTTCTTT.

V gene TRBV4-1 combines with J gene TRBJ1-2, with 9 bases matching TRBD1. The CDR3 runs to 14 residues. Trimming cost V 0 bases and J 7 bases; bases outside gene matches: 3. The germline V gene encodes CDR1 MGHRA and CDR2 YSYEKL. CDR3 sequence reads: CASSQDWDRAGYTF. CDR3 nucleotides: TGCGCCAGCAGCCAAGATTGGGACAGGGCTGGCTACACCTTC.

The V and J genes are TRBV5-1 and TRBJ2-7; 7 bases are a match to TRBD2. The CDR3 contains 16 residues. V gave up 1 base and J gave up 6 bases; unmatched junction bases: 13. CDR1 is SGHRS and CDR2 is YFSETQ in the germline V gene. Here the CDR3 DNA reads TGCGCCAGCAGCTTGATCGCAGGACTAGTTTATTCCGAGCAGTACTTC. Its protein product is CASSLIAGLVYSEQYF.

The V gene is TRBV7-2, the J gene TRBJ1-5; D is unclear. CDR1 is SGHTA, CDR2 FQGNSA, per germline. This CDR3 is 12 amino acids long. Between the trimmed V and J ends, which lost 1 base and 11 bases, there was a span of 9 bases. In DNA, the CDR3 is TGTGCCAGCAGCTTAGACGGGAGAGCCCAGCATTTT. Its protein product is CASSLDGRAQHF.

The V gene is TRBV19, the J gene TRBJ2-6; 12 nucleotides match TRBD2. The CDR3 is 17 amino acids. Germline V CDR1 and CDR2: LNHDA, SQIVND (reference sequence). Trimming at V came to 6 bases and at J to 4 bases, leaving 7 bases not matched to a gene. The CDR3 DNA sequence: TGTGCCAGTAGAAAACTAGCGGGAGGAACGGGGGCCAACGTCCTGACTTTC. Protein: CASRKLAGGTGANVLTF. The entire variable domain, with the rest obtained from reference TRBV19 and TRBJ2-6, is as follows: DGGITQSPKYLFRKEGQNVTLSCEQNLNHDAMYWYRQDPGQGLRLIYYSQIVNDFQKGDIAEGYSVSREKKESFPLTVTSAQKNPTAFYLCASRKLAGGTGANVLTFGAGSRLTVL.

V and J are TRBV7-9 and TRBJ2-6; unclear D gene. CDR3 length: 15 amino acids. Germline V gene data show CDR1 as SEHNR and CDR2 as FQNEAQ (reference sequence). The V gene lost 6 bases and the J gene lost 3 bases, with 12 bases spanning the gap. The CDR3 DNA reads TGTGCCAGCAGAAGGGCCATCGATGGGGCCAACGTCCTGACTTTC. Protein: CASRRAIDGANVLTF.

The gene calls are TRBV18 and TRBJ2-1, with D possibly matching TRBD1 (5 bases). CDR3 length: 14 residues. Trimming left V 4 bases short and J 6 bases short, with 13 bases between. Germline CDR1 KGHSH, CDR2 LQKENI. The CDR3 coding sequence is TGTGCCAGCTCACTAACGCAGGGTGCCAATGAGCAGTTCTTC. Its protein is CASSLTQGANEQFF.

This clone was observed a handful of times. This rearrangement joins TRBV10-2 to TRBJ2-7; 8 bases are a match to TRBD2. CDR3 length equals 15 residues. Germline V lookup: CDR1 WSHSY, CDR2 SAAADI. The V gene end was trimmed by 1 base and the J gene end by 4 bases; junction bases not matched to a gene: 6. Here the CDR3 reads CASSEFRLARYEQYF. The DNA of the CDR3 is TGCGCCAGCAGTGAGTTTCGACTAGCGAGGTACGAGCAGTACTTC.

Comment on this clone: Within the sample, other DNA sequences also encode this same CDR3. This chain links TRBV9 with TRBJ2-6; D is perhaps TRBD1 (6 bases). Germline V lookup: CDR1 SGDLS, CDR2 YYNGEE. The CDR3 has 15 residues. Trimming left V 5 bases short and J 3 bases short, with 12 bases between. CDR3: CASSLQGSGANVLTF. DNA for the CDR3: TGTGCCAGCAGTCTGCAGGGGAGTGGGGCCAACGTCCTGACTTTC.

The chain recombines TRBV2 with TRBJ2-5, with D possibly TRBD2 on 6 matching bases. The CDR3 contains 14 residues. Trimming cost V 8 bases and J 5 bases, with 18 bases left between them. The germline gives CDR1 SNHLY, CDR2 FYNNEI. The CDR3 DNA sequence: TGTGCCAGCCGCCGGCGGGAAGTGGATGAGACCCAGTACTTC. Encoded protein: CASRRREVDETQYF.

The chain combines TRBV28 with TRBJ2-2, with TRBD2 identical over 7 bases. The germline CDR1 and CDR2 sequences are MDHEN and SYDVKM. The J segment lost 4 bases and the V segment lost 7 bases, leaving 9 bases of the junction unmatched. CDR3 length: 15 amino acids. The CDR3 spells CASTPGGGSTGELFF. CDR3 nucleotide sequence: TGTGCCAGCACCCCAGGCGGGGGATCCACCGGGGAGCTGTTTTTT.

J is TRBJ2-1 and V is TRBV19; 8 bases match TRBD2. The trim removed 2 bases at V and 0 bases at J, leaving 9 bases unmatched. The CDR3 has 18 amino acids. CDR1 is LNHDA, CDR2 SQIVND, per germline (reference sequence). The CDR3 loop reads CASSISSGWSSSYNEQFF. Written as DNA, the CDR3 is TGTGCCAGTAGTATATCTAGCGGGTGGTCGAGCTCCTACAATGAGCAGTTCTTC.

CDR3 in amino acids: CASTSLGPPGELFF. CDR3 bases: TGTGCCAGCACGTCTTTGGGCCCACCCGGGGAGCTGTTTTTT. The chain is built from TRBV11-2 and TRBJ2-2; D is undetermined. Germline CDR1 and CDR2: SGHAT and FQNNGV. The CDR3 consists of 14 residues. The V gene lost 7 bases and the J gene lost 6 bases, with 15 bases spanning the gap.

This clone was seen only once. The V and J genes are TRBV18 and TRBJ2-1; a weak D match, TRBD2 (7 bases). V was cut by 2 bases and J by 3 bases, with 20 bases left in between. This CDR3 spans 18 amino acids. Germline V gene lookup returns CDR1 KGHSH and CDR2 LQKENI. CDR3 DNA: TGTGCCAGCTCACCAAATCGGGGGGCCGGGACCCTCTACAATGAGCAGTTCTTC. Its protein product is CASSPNRGAGTLYNEQFF.